This record looks at one T cell receptor beta chain sequence and its context. The data belong to a study of blood T cell repertoires in COVID-19. For the study at large: T cells, B-cell-depleted T cells, or PBMCs provided the cDNA or gDNA that served as material.

In the study's own analysis: Nucleated cell number was recorded as an estimate derived from reference gene primer amplification. TCRdb's table, derived via immunoSEQ multiplex PCR, lists solely in-frame clones and lacks some. V and J calls and clone size are those listed in that table; D and trimming were worked out from the DNA. The repertoire holds approximately 170,000 clones, 70% to 85% seen once, with roughly 12% in the top ten. Deletions cut 6 bases from V and 0 bases from J, with 9 bases between. The CDR3 contains 14 residues. Germline V lookup: CDR1 KGHSH, CDR2 LQKENI. The TCR comes from a man aged 45 to 65 who had recovered from COVID-19. The specimen was PBMCs or T cells enriched from blood (not recorded which). This sequence joins TRBV18 and TRBJ1-3; maybe TRBD1 (5 bases). CDR3 sequence reads: CASSVGASGNTIYF. The CDR3, as DNA: TGTGCCAGCTCGGTAGGGGCCTCTGGAAACACCATATATTTT. Looking up the rest from reference TRBV18 and TRBJ1-3 gives the full variable domain: NAGVMQNPRHLVRRRGQEARLRCSPMKGHSHVYWYRQLPEEGLKFMVYLQKENIIDESGMPKERFSAEFPKEGPSILRIQQVVRGDSAAYFCASSVGASGNTIYFGEGSWLTVV.